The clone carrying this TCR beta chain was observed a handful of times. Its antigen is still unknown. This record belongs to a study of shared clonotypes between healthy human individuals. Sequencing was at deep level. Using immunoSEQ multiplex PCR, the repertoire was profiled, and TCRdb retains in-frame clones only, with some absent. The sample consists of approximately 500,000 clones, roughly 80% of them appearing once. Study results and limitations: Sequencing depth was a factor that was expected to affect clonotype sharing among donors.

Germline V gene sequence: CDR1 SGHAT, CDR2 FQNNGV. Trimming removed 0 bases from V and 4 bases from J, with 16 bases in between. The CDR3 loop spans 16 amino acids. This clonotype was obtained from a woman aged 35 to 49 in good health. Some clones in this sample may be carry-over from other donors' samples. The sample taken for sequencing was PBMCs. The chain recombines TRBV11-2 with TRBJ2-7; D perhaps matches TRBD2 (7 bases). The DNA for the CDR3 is TGTGCCAGCAGCTTAGATAGGGGGGGCGCGGGGTACGAGCAGTACTTC. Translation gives CASSLDRGGAGYEQYF. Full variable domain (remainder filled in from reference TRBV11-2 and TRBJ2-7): EAGVAQSPRYKIIEKRQSVAFWCNPISGHATLYWYQQILGQGPKLLIQFQNNGVVDDSQLPKDRFSAERLKGVDSTLKIQPAKLEDSAVYLCASSLDRGGAGYEQYFGPGTRLTVT.